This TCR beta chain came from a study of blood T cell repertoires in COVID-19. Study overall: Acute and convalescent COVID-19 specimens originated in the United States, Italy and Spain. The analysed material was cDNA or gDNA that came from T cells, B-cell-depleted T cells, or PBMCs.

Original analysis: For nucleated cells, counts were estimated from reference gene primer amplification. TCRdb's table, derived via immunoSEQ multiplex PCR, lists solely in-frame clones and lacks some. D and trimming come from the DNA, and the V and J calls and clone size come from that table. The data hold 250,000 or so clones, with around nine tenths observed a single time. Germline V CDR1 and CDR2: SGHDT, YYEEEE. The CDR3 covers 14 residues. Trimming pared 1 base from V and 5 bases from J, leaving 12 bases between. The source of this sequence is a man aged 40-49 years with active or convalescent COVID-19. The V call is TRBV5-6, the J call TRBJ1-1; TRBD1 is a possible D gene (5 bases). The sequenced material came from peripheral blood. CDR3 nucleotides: TGTGCCAGCAGCTTGCGGGGGGGTAGGACTGAAGCTTTCTTT. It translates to CASSLRGGRTEAFF.